The 24 T cell receptor beta chains in this list originate from one sample, sequenced in a study of blood T cell repertoires in COVID-19. Data came from immunoSEQ multiplex PCR; TCRdb stores just in-frame clones and leaves some out. The repertoire holds 400,000 or so clones, with around nine tenths as singletons. Sequenced input: peripheral blood. Source of these receptors: a human donor in a cohort sampled during active COVID-19.

With regard to this clone: This clone may be a read error of a much larger clone one base away. The sample contains more than one DNA sequence encoding this CDR3. The rearrangement joins TRBV23-1 to TRBJ1-4; D call uncertain. TRBV23-1 is labeled an ORF, and its function is uncertain. V was trimmed by 0 bases and J by 0 bases, leaving 14 bases between them. This CDR3 has 18 amino acids. This chain's CDR3 is CASSQSDNRKATNEKLFF. The DNA for the CDR3 is TGCGCCAGCAGTCAATCAGATAACAGAAAAGCAACTAATGAAAAACTGTTTTTT.

The chain employs TRBV7-8 and TRBJ2-7, with 9 bases identical to TRBD1. Per the germline V gene, CDR1 is SGHVS and CDR2 is FQNEAQ. This CDR3 contains 18 residues. The trim removed 5 bases at V and 0 bases at J, leaving 14 bases unmatched. The chain's CDR3 is CASSTIGGGTGFSYEQYF. CDR3 in DNA: TGTGCCAGCAGCACCATAGGGGGCGGGACAGGGTTCTCCTACGAGCAGTACTTC. The whole variable domain, remainder taken from reference TRBV7-8 and TRBJ2-7, is GAGVSQSPRYKVAKRGQDVALRCDPISGHVSLFWYQQALGQGPEFLTYFQNEAQLDKSGLPSDRFFAERPEGSVSTLKIQRTQQEDSAVYLCASSTIGGGTGFSYEQYFGPGTRLTVT.

The chain joins TRBV5-4 to TRBJ2-5; D might be TRBD2 (5 bases). Trimming took off 0 bases at V and 2 bases at J, with 11 bases between the two ends. The CDR3 has 15 residues. Germline assignment: CDR1 SGHNT and CDR2 YYREEE (reference sequence). CDR3 region: CASSLVSSGQETQYF. The CDR3, as DNA: TGTGCCAGCAGCTTGGTGTCGAGCGGTCAAGAGACCCAGTACTTC.

The chain combines TRBV19 with TRBJ2-2; D is perhaps TRBD1 (6 bases). The CDR3 runs 14 residues. With 6 bases removed from V and 2 bases from J, the gap between germline ends came to 10 bases. Germline CDR1 is LNHDA and CDR2 is SQIVND (reference sequence). The CDR3 loop reads CASRTGVNTGELFF. CDR3 nucleotides: TGTGCCAGTAGGACAGGAGTTAACACCGGGGAGCTGTTTTTT.

As for this clone: Other DNA variants within this sample encode the same CDR3. This rearrangement joins TRBV9 to TRBJ1-3; TRBD1 matches 7 bases. There are 14 residues in the CDR3. V dropped 2 bases and J dropped 1; count of bases not matched to a gene: 0. Germline CDR1 reads SGDLS; CDR2 reads YYNGEE. The CDR3 DNA reads TGTGCCAGCAGCGTGACAGGGTCTGGAAACACCATATATTTT. It yields the protein CASSVTGSGNTIYF.

This chain uses TRBV6-5 with TRBJ1-6, with TRBD1 matching over 7 bases. Germline CDR1 and CDR2: MNHEY and SVGAGI. The ends lost 2 bases at V and 5 bases at J; junction bases unmatched: 3. The CDR3 runs to 15 residues. CDR3 in amino acids: CASSYGDRNNSPLHF. In DNA form, the CDR3 reads TGTGCCAGCAGTTACGGGGACAGAAATAATTCACCCCTCCACTTT.

This clone was picked up many times. The CDR3 DNA sequence: TGTGCCAGCAGTGACTCGATCGCTAGCGGGAACAATGAGCAGTTCTTC. This encodes CASSDSIASGNNEQFF. The gene calls are TRBV6-4 and TRBJ2-1; 9 nucleotides align to TRBD2. The CDR3 runs 16 residues. Germline CDR1 reads MRHNA; CDR2 reads SNTAGT. With V trimmed by 0 bases and J by 5 bases, 5 bases remained unmatched.

The chain joins TRBV19 to TRBJ1-2; 8 bases map to TRBD1. Per germline, CDR1 LNHDA and CDR2 SQIVND (reference sequence). After removal of 5 bases from V and 2 bases from J, the junction contained 13 bases not matched to a gene. This CDR3 spans 17 amino acids. This CDR3 reads CASSPLRQGARNYGYTF. CDR3 coding DNA: TGTGCCAGTAGTCCCCTCCGCCAGGGGGCGCGGAACTATGGCTACACCTTC.

The V call is TRBV5-1, the J call TRBJ1-2; TRBD1 aligns across 10 bases. The CDR3 extends over 15 amino acids. With V trimmed by 4 bases and J by 6 bases, 9 bases remained unmatched. Germline V CDR1 and CDR2: SGHRS, YFSETQ. This CDR3 is CASSVNRDRGDGYTF. The CDR3, as DNA: TGCGCCAGCAGCGTCAACCGGGACAGGGGTGATGGCTACACCTTC.

The chain combines TRBV5-1 with TRBJ2-7, with D maybe TRBD2 (5 bases). CDR3 size: 15 residues. Germline CDR1 is SGHRS and CDR2 is YFSETQ. The V end was cut by 5 bases, the J end by 7 bases, with 22 bases between. The CDR3 nucleotides read TGCGCCAGCAGACGATTCCGGGAATTGAGAATGGAGCAGTACTTC. Its protein is CASRRFRELRMEQYF.

The CDR3 loop reads CASRLDAGPYGFF. CDR3 DNA sequence: TGTGCCAGCAGGCTAGACGCGGGGCCTTACGGGTTCTTC. This chain links TRBV2 with TRBJ2-1; possible D gene TRBD2, 6 bases. V was clipped by 6 bases and J by 15 bases, with 21 bases between them. Germline V gives CDR1 SNHLY, CDR2 FYNNEI. This CDR3 is built from 13 residues.

V and J are TRBV7-8 and TRBJ1-6, with TRBD1 identical over 8 bases. Germline CDR1 SGHVS, CDR2 FQNEAQ. CDR3 length equals 14 residues. Trimming removed 5 bases from V and 6 bases from J; junction bases left unmatched: 3. The CDR3: CASSPGGLNSPLHF. CDR3 coding DNA: TGTGCCAGCAGCCCAGGGGGCCTTAATTCACCCCTCCACTTT.

The sample holds one count of this clone. J is TRBJ2-7 and V is TRBV4-1; D remains ambiguous. CDR3 length equals 14 residues. V shed 4 bases and J shed 6 bases, with 16 bases lying between them. Germline-derived CDR1 and CDR2 are MGHRA and YSYEKL. The CDR3 DNA follows: TGCGCCAGCAGCCGCGGAGTTCGGATCAGCGAGCAGTACTTC. It encodes CASSRGVRISEQYF.

The rearrangement uses TRBV4-1 and TRBJ1-5; possible D gene TRBD1, 5 bases. Germline assignment: CDR1 MGHRA and CDR2 YSYEKL. Trimming cost V 0 bases and J 2 bases, with 20 bases left between them. The CDR3 is 19 amino acids. CDR3 protein: CASSQDPGRADSGNQPQHF. The CDR3 coding sequence is TGCGCCAGCAGCCAAGATCCCGGCAGGGCGGATTCGGGCAATCAGCCCCAGCATTTT.

For the CDR3, the DNA is TGTGCCAGCAGTCGAGGGGGCAGGGTCGCTAACTATGGCTACACCTTC. Its translation: CASSRGGRVANYGYTF. The chain recombines TRBV2 with TRBJ1-2, with 7 bases identical to TRBD1. The CDR3 sequence is 16 residues long. Per germline, CDR1 SNHLY and CDR2 FYNNEI. The V segment lost 5 bases and the J segment 0 bases; nucleotides outside the gene matches: 9.

The rearrangement joins TRBV25-1 to TRBJ1-4, with TRBD1 identical over 9 bases. The length of the CDR3 is 13 residues. Germline CDR1 MGHDK, CDR2 SYGVNS. J gave up 16 bases and V 3 bases, and 9 bases lay outside the gene matches. CDR3 amino acids: CASSETIGTGSFF. CDR3 nucleotide sequence: TGTGCCAGCAGTGAGACAATCGGGACAGGGTCGTTTTTT.

This clone was observed once. This chain connects TRBV10-3 to TRBJ1-5; D is ambiguous. Germline-derived CDR1 and CDR2 are ENHRY and SYGVKD. The CDR3 has 17 residues. The V and J ends lost 0 bases and 3 bases respectively, with 15 bases between them. The CDR3 loop reads CAISESTRGGHNQPQHF. CDR3 in DNA: TGTGCCATCAGTGAGTCGACCCGAGGAGGCCACAATCAGCCCCAGCATTTT.

This rearrangement joins TRBV4-2 to TRBJ2-3, with TRBD1 identical over 7 bases. Trimming at V came to 0 bases and at J to 1 base, leaving 4 bases not matched to a gene. Looked up from germline, CDR1 is LGHNA and CDR2 is YNFKEQ. The CDR3 is made up of 16 amino acids. In DNA, the CDR3 is TGTGCCAGCAGCCAAGAAACAGGGGTGGGCACAGATACGCAGTATTTT. This encodes CASSQETGVGTDTQYF.

The chain carries TRBV10-3 and TRBJ2-3; 11 positions match TRBD2. Germline loops: CDR1 ENHRY, CDR2 SYGVKD. The CDR3 totals 16 residues. Trimming removed 3 bases from V and 5 bases from J; junction bases left unmatched: 7. CDR3 coding DNA: TGTGCCATCAGTGAATATAGCGGGGGGGCCAGAGATACGCAGTATTTT. Protein: CAISEYSGGARDTQYF.

The genes are TRBV11-3 and TRBJ2-7; 7 positions agree with TRBD2. This CDR3 has 14 residues. Germline CDR1 reads SGHNT; CDR2 reads YENEEA. The J segment lost 0 bases and the V segment lost 1 base, leaving 0 bases of the junction unmatched. CDR3 bases: TGTGCCAGCAGCTTAGGGGACTACTCCTACGAGCAGTACTTC. It encodes CASSLGDYSYEQYF.

The rearrangement joins TRBV15 to TRBJ2-1; D is unclear. Germline V gene sequence: CDR1 LNHNV, CDR2 YYDKDF (reference sequence). This CDR3 is 15 amino acids long. Trimming took 0 bases from V and 0 from J, leaving 6 bases between them. The CDR3 DNA is TGTGCCACCAGCAGAGAACCTAGCTCCTACAATGAGCAGTTCTTC. Protein sequence: CATSREPSSYNEQFF.

J is TRBJ2-2 and V is TRBV21-1; the DNA was not compared with TRBD2, the D call given in the table. TRBV21-1 is deemed a pseudogene. This CDR3 spans 17 amino acids. The CDR3 coding sequence is TGTGCCAGCAGCAAAGCGGAGCGGGGGGGCCAGGGCGGGGAGCTGTTTTTT. This sequence encodes CASSKAERGGQGGELFF.

This chain links TRBV6-6 with TRBJ2-5; perhaps TRBD2 as D (6 bases). This CDR3 region has 15 residues. Germline CDR1 and CDR2: MNHNY and SVGAGI (reference sequence). Trimming removed 4 bases from V and 4 bases from J, with 16 bases in between. The CDR3 spells CASSSGGALRETQYF. The DNA of the CDR3 is TGTGCCAGCAGTTCTGGCGGGGCGTTGAGAGAGACCCAGTACTTC.

The chain couples TRBV6-2 or TRBV6-3 to TRBJ1-3, with 7 bases fitting TRBD1. The V gene end was trimmed by 6 bases and the J gene end by 0 bases; junction bases not matched to a gene: 8. The CDR3 runs to 16 residues. CDR1 is MNHEY, CDR2 SVGEGT, per germline. The CDR3: CASSPGGGISGNTIYF. Written as DNA, the CDR3 is TGTGCCAGCAGCCCCGGAGGGGGCATCTCTGGAAACACCATATATTTT.